This T cell receptor (beta chain) was identified in a study of control samples from healthy donors and cancer patients. Assay used: immunoSEQ multiplex PCR; TCRdb lists only in-frame clones, some missing. Here the sample spans 150,000 or so clones, approximately 96% being singletons. CDR3 length: 13 amino acids. Trimming left V 4 bases short and J 5 bases short, with 11 bases between. The germline gives CDR1 SGHTA, CDR2 FQGTGA. This sequence joins TRBV7-3 and TRBJ1-1, with D perhaps matching TRBD1 (5 bases). Sequencing input: blood. This clonotype was sampled from a man aged 35 to 55 in good health. CDR3 protein: CASSSGKGTEAFF. The CDR3 nucleotides are TGTGCCAGCAGCTCAGGGAAGGGGACTGAAGCTTTCTTT. The full variable domain, with the rest looked up from reference TRBV7-3 and TRBJ1-1, is GAGVSQTPSNKVTEKGKYVELRCDPISGHTALYWYRQSLGQGPEFLIYFQGTGAADDSGLPNDRFFAVRPEGSVSTLKIQRTERGDSAVYLCASSSGKGTEAFFGQGTRLTVV.